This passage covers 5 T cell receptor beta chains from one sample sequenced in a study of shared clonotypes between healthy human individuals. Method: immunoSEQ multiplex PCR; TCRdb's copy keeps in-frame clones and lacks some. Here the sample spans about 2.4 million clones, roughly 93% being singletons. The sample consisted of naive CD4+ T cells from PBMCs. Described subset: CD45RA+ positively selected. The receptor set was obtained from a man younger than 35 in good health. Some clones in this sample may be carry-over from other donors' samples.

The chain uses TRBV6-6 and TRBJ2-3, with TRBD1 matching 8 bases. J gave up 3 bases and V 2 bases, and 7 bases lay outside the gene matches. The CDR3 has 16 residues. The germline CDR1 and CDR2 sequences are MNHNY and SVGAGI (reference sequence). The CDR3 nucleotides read TGTGCCAGCAGTTACACAAGGACAGGGCAGACAGATACGCAGTATTTT. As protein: CASSYTRTGQTDTQYF.

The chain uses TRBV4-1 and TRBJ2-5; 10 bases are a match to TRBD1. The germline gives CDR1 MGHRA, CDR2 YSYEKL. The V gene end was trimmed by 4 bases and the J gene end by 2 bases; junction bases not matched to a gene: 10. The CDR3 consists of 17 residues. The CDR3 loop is CASSRGLTGGWQETQYF. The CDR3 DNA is TGCGCCAGCAGCCGCGGCTTGACAGGGGGCTGGCAAGAGACCCAGTACTTC.

CDR3 residues: CASSGGSLYNEQFF. The CDR3 nucleotides read TGCGCCAGCAGCGGGGGCTCTCTGTACAATGAGCAGTTCTTC. The rearrangement joins TRBV5-1 to TRBJ2-1, with D perhaps matching TRBD1 (6 bases). The length of the CDR3 is 14 residues. Trimming removed 4 bases at V and 4 bases at J, with 12 bases between. CDR1 and CDR2 (germline): SGHRS, YFSETQ.

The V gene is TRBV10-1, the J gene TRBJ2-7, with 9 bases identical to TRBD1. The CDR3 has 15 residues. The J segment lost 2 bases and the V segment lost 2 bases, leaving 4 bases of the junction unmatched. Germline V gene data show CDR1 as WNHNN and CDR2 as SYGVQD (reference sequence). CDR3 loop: CASSELGTGPYEQYF. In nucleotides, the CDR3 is TGCGCCAGCAGTGAGCTTGGGACAGGGCCCTACGAGCAGTACTTC.

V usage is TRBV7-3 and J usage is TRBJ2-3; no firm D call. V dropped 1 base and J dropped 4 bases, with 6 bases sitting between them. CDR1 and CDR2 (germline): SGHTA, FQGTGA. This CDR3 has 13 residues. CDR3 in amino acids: CASSLRRADTQYF. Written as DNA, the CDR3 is TGTGCCAGCAGCTTAAGACGCGCAGATACGCAGTATTTT. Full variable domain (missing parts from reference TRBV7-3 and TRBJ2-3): GAGVSQTPSNKVTEKGKYVELRCDPISGHTALYWYRQSLGQGPEFLIYFQGTGAADDSGLPNDRFFAVRPEGSVSTLKIQRTERGDSAVYLCASSLRRADTQYFGPGTRLTVL.